This T cell receptor (beta chain) was recovered during a study of blood T cells in healthy people across ages. A second PCR of roughly 7 to 11 cycles used a sample-barcoded 5' primer and a J-beta primer mix. Every sample produced at least 2.5 million CDR3-containing paired-end reads. TCRdb called the 5' RACE reads again in MiXCR, with one record for every CDR3 protein. The sample holds about 1.7 million distinct CDR3 sequences, roughly 27% seen once. Study outcomes and limitations: Diversity figures derived from one million T cells were judged to underestimate the true value.

In germline, CDR1 is MNHNS, CDR2 SASEGT. This CDR3 spans 15 amino acids. This clonotype was seen ten or more times. The antigen is not known. This TCR derives from a woman aged 25 to 45 in good health. The J gene is TRBJ2-4, the V gene TRBV6-1; 7 nucleotides align to TRBD2. The J call could be wrong; TRBJ2-7 is a better fit for the DNA end. Sequences were obtained from blood. CDR3 sequence reads: CASSEEGRERGEQYF. In nucleotides, the CDR3 is TGTGCCAGCAGTGAGGAGGGGCGGGAGCGAGGCGAGCAGTACTTC.